Listed here are 29 T cell receptor beta chains from one sample, sequenced in a study of blood T cell repertoires in COVID-19. Assay used: immunoSEQ multiplex PCR; TCRdb lists only in-frame clones, some missing. The sample contains under 300,000 clones, 80% to 95% of which appear only once. The sample consisted of peripheral blood. Receptor source: a man aged 25 to 40 with COVID-19, enrolled during active disease.

This rearrangement joins TRBV29-1 to TRBJ2-1; 12 nucleotides line up with TRBD1. This CDR3 has 14 amino acids. V gave up 2 bases and J gave up 9 bases; unmatched junction bases: 5. Germline CDR1 and CDR2: SQVTM and ANQGSEA. CDR3 nucleotide sequence: TGCAGCGTTGAAAAGGGACAGGGGGCTGGTGAGCAGTTCTTC. Amino acids: CSVEKGQGAGEQFF.

The chain has TRBV2 and TRBJ2-3, with 9 bases matching TRBD1. V lost 5 bases and J lost 3; bases outside the gene matches: 3. The CDR3 extends over 14 amino acids. The germline CDR1 and CDR2 sequences are SNHLY and FYNNEI. CDR3 amino acids: CASSWGQGTDTQYF. The CDR3, as DNA: TGTGCCAGCAGTTGGGGACAGGGAACAGATACGCAGTATTTT.

This chain joins TRBV7-9 and TRBJ2-1; a weak D match, TRBD1 (5 bases). Germline CDR1 SEHNR, CDR2 FQNEAQ (reference sequence). The ends were cut back, 2 bases at V and 1 base at J, with 6 bases in the middle. The length of the CDR3 is 14 residues. In DNA, the CDR3 is TGTGCCAGCAGCTTACCAGGGTCCTACAATGAGCAGTTCTTC. Its translation is CASSLPGSYNEQFF.

J is TRBJ1-2 and V is TRBV5-1; unclear D gene. V shed 4 bases and J shed 6 bases, with 25 bases lying between them. Per germline, CDR1 SGHRS and CDR2 YFSETQ. The CDR3 has 17 amino acids. This chain's CDR3 is CASSIFGLSGNGDGYTF. CDR3 in DNA: TGCGCCAGCAGCATATTTGGTCTCTCGGGGAATGGGGATGGCTACACCTTC.

The chain recombines TRBV6-5 with TRBJ1-2; D is possibly TRBD1 (5 bases). This CDR3 has 14 amino acids. V lost 8 bases and J 0 bases, leaving 13 bases between the germline ends. Germline assignment: CDR1 MNHEY and CDR2 SVGAGI. CDR3 in amino acids: CASGHRQTNYGYTF. DNA of the CDR3: TGTGCCAGCGGCCACCGACAGACTAACTATGGCTACACCTTC.

The gene calls are TRBV6-6 and TRBJ1-3, with D possibly matching TRBD1 (5 bases). CDR1 and CDR2 (germline): MNHNY, SVGAGI (reference sequence). V lost 5 bases and J 0 bases, leaving 20 bases between the germline ends. There are 18 residues in the CDR3. The CDR3 nucleotides read TGTGCCAGCAGTCTGGCCGCGGGGGGACGGCACTCTGGAAACACCATATATTTT. Its protein product is CASSLAAGGRHSGNTIYF.

The chain uses TRBV11-2 and TRBJ2-4, with TRBD2 as a possible D gene (5 bases). V dropped 7 bases and J dropped 3 bases, with 22 bases sitting between them. Germline V gene lookup returns CDR1 SGHAT and CDR2 FQNNGV. There are 17 residues in the CDR3. The CDR3 region is CASTNRGGSAGKNIQYF. Written as DNA, the CDR3 is TGTGCCAGCACAAACCGGGGTGGGTCCGCAGGCAAAAACATTCAGTACTTC.

The rearrangement uses TRBV2 and TRBJ1-5; TRBD1 matches 8 bases. CDR3 length: 15 residues. Losses at the gene ends were 7 bases for V and 4 bases for J; bases not matched to a gene: 9. Germline CDR1 is SNHLY and CDR2 is FYNNEI. Written as DNA, the CDR3 is TGTGCCAGCACCTCTCGAACAGGGGGTAATCAGCCCCAGCATTTT. Residues: CASTSRTGGNQPQHF.

The rearrangement links TRBV10-3 to TRBJ1-1; D uncertain. The germline gives CDR1 ENHRY, CDR2 SYGVKD. The CDR3 is 14 amino acids. The V gene lost 4 bases and the J gene lost 3 bases, with 12 bases spanning the gap. For the CDR3, the DNA is TGTGCCATCAGTGCCGGACTATTTTACACTGAAGCTTTCTTT. Amino acid sequence: CAISAGLFYTEAFF.

V gene TRBV5-4 combines with J gene TRBJ1-5; D is possibly TRBD1 (6 bases). Germline CDR1 reads SGHNT; CDR2 reads YYREEE (reference sequence). V lost 0 bases, J lost 7 bases, and 14 bases lay in between. CDR3 length equals 15 residues. CDR3 loop: CASSLGGQSEQPQHF. The CDR3 DNA reads as TGTGCCAGCAGCTTGGGTGGACAGAGTGAGCAGCCCCAGCATTTT.

The chain carries TRBV27 and TRBJ1-5; 7 bases line up with TRBD1. With V trimmed by 5 bases and J by 1 base, 14 bases remained unmatched. This CDR3 spans 18 amino acids. From germline, CDR1 is MNHEY and CDR2 SMNVEV (reference sequence). The CDR3 is CASSPRTGTVMSNQPQHF. The CDR3 bases are TGTGCCAGCAGTCCCCGTACAGGGACAGTAATGAGCAATCAGCCCCAGCATTTT.

The chain joins TRBV2 to TRBJ1-6; 8 nucleotides line up with TRBD1. The germline V gene encodes CDR1 SNHLY and CDR2 FYNNEI. J lost 1 base, V lost 5 bases, and 10 bases had no gene match. CDR3 length: 18 residues. CDR3 sequence: CASSTRQGRGSYNSPLHF. The CDR3, as DNA: TGTGCCAGCAGTACAAGACAGGGGAGGGGGTCCTATAATTCACCCCTCCACTTT.

The rearrangement links TRBV7-9 to TRBJ1-3; no firm D call. The V and J ends lost 3 bases and 4 bases respectively, with 4 bases between them. This CDR3 region has 12 residues. Germline V CDR1 and CDR2: SEHNR, FQNEAQ (reference sequence). The CDR3 protein is CASSFTGNTIYF. Written as DNA, the CDR3 is TGTGCCAGCAGCTTTACAGGAAACACCATATATTTT.

The chain recombines TRBV25-1 with TRBJ1-6, with D unresolved. This CDR3 region has 15 residues. The V gene's germline CDR1 is MGHDK and CDR2 SYGVNS. The V gene lost 2 bases and the J gene lost 10 bases, with 15 bases spanning the gap. CDR3 in DNA: TGTGCCAGCAGTGAACAGGCCGCCGGAGGGTCACCCCTCCACTTT. It encodes CASSEQAAGGSPLHF.

J is TRBJ1-2 and V is TRBV4-1; D remains ambiguous. Germline assignment: CDR1 MGHRA and CDR2 YSYEKL. Deletions cut 3 bases from V and 5 bases from J, with 22 bases between. CDR3 length: 17 amino acids. In DNA form, the CDR3 reads TGCGCCAGCAGCCAGGGCGGGGATTTCCTCCTCAGATATGGCTACACCTTC. Its protein product is CASSQGGDFLLRYGYTF.

This chain links TRBV7-3 with TRBJ2-1, with TRBD2 matching 14 bases. The germline V gene has CDR1 SGHTA and CDR2 FQGTGA. This CDR3 region has 15 residues. After removal of 6 bases from V and 6 bases from J, the junction contained 4 bases not matched to a gene. CDR3 amino acids: CASSPTSGGANEQFF. Here the CDR3 DNA reads TGTGCCAGCAGTCCGACTAGCGGGGGGGCCAATGAGCAGTTCTTC. Drawing the rest from reference TRBV7-3 and TRBJ2-1, the complete variable domain is GAGVSQTPSNKVTEKGKYVELRCDPISGHTALYWYRQSLGQGPEFLIYFQGTGAADDSGLPNDRFFAVRPEGSVSTLKIQRTERGDSAVYLCASSPTSGGANEQFFGPGTRLTVL.

This clone was picked up a small number of times. This chain links TRBV18 with TRBJ1-5; 9 bases line up with TRBD1. V dropped 3 bases and J dropped 4; count of bases not matched to a gene: 13. The CDR3 sequence is 18 residues long. Germline CDR1 reads KGHSH; CDR2 reads LQKENI. CDR3 nucleotides: TGTGCCAGCTCACCCCCGGGACAGGGATTGGACGGGAATCAGCCCCAGCATTTT. Amino acid sequence: CASSPPGQGLDGNQPQHF.

The V and J genes are TRBV7-6 and TRBJ2-5; D perhaps matches TRBD2 (6 bases). CDR3 length equals 15 residues. CDR1 and CDR2 from the germline V gene are SGHVS and FNYEAQ. Trimming took off 3 bases at V and 4 bases at J, with 15 bases between the two ends. The CDR3 loop is CASSFSSGGGETQYF. CDR3 in DNA: TGTGCCAGCAGCTTCTCCTCCGGGGGTGGAGAGACCCAGTACTTC.

V and J are TRBV10-1 and TRBJ2-3; the D call may be TRBD1 or TRBD2 (5 bases each). This CDR3 comprises 13 residues. In germline, CDR1 is WNHNN, CDR2 SYGVQD (reference sequence). V was clipped by 6 bases and J by 2 bases, with 9 bases between them. CDR3 protein: CASSEGPTDTQYF. The DNA for the CDR3 is TGCGCCAGCAGCGAGGGGCCCACAGATACGCAGTATTTT.

This clone was counted a single time. V gene TRBV7-6 combines with J gene TRBJ1-2; maybe TRBD1 (6 bases). CDR1 and CDR2 (germline): SGHVS, FNYEAQ. The length of the CDR3 is 15 residues. Trimming cost V 0 bases and J 6 bases, with 14 bases left between them. CDR3 sequence reads: CASSLALRGGHGYTF. The CDR3 region has the DNA TGTGCCAGCAGCTTAGCGCTTCGCGGGGGCCATGGCTACACCTTC.

The gene calls are TRBV19 and TRBJ2-6; D is ambiguous. Germline V gene data show CDR1 as LNHDA and CDR2 as SQIVND (reference sequence). CDR3 length: 15 amino acids. V was cut by 3 bases and J by 0 bases, with 6 bases left in between. Here the CDR3 reads CASSIFYSGANVLTF. CDR3 coding DNA: TGTGCCAGTAGTATTTTTTACTCTGGGGCCAACGTCCTGACTTTC.

The chain is built from TRBV6-5 and TRBJ2-7, with D possibly being TRBD1 (6 bases). Germline CDR1 MNHEY, CDR2 SVGAGI. Trimming took off 9 bases at V and 7 bases at J, with 19 bases between the two ends. This CDR3 is built from 13 residues. CDR3 loop: CASSWAGAWEQYF. The CDR3 DNA sequence: TGTGCCAGTTCTTGGGCAGGGGCCTGGGAGCAGTACTTC.

This clone was seen a few times. This rearrangement joins TRBV5-1 to TRBJ1-2; 8 bases match TRBD1. Trimming removed 4 bases from V and 3 bases from J; junction bases left unmatched: 20. The CDR3 length is 19 residues. CDR1 SGHRS and CDR2 YFSETQ come from the germline V gene. This CDR3 is CASSPTSSGQGFRDYGYTF. Here the CDR3 DNA reads TGCGCCAGCAGCCCTACATCAAGCGGACAGGGATTTAGGGACTATGGCTACACCTTC.

V gene TRBV19 combines with J gene TRBJ2-7; 9 bases align to TRBD1. Unmatched junction bases numbered 8, after V lost 9 bases and J lost 2 bases. The length of the CDR3 is 14 residues. Germline V lookup: CDR1 LNHDA, CDR2 SQIVND (reference sequence). The CDR3 nucleotides are TGTGCCAGCGCCATGAGACAGGGGGCCTACGAGCAGTACTTC. Its protein product is CASAMRQGAYEQYF.

The chain joins TRBV11-2 to TRBJ2-7, with D perhaps TRBD2 (6 bases). Between the trimmed V and J ends, which lost 4 bases and 3 bases, there was a span of 10 bases. CDR3 size: 13 residues. Germline V gene lookup returns CDR1 SGHAT and CDR2 FQNNGV. The CDR3 DNA reads TGTGCCAGCAGCTCCCGGAGGGTCTACGAGCAGTACTTC. Its protein product is CASSSRRVYEQYF.

V is TRBV30 and J is TRBJ2-3; D might be TRBD2 (6 bases). Trimming took off 5 bases at V and 5 bases at J, with 11 bases between the two ends. The CDR3 totals 12 residues. The germline V gene encodes CDR1 GTSNPN and CDR2 SVGIG (reference sequence). For the CDR3, the DNA is TGTGCCTGGGCGTTGGGGGGAGATACGCAGTATTTT. As protein: CAWALGGDTQYF.

The chain joins TRBV19 to TRBJ2-5, with D possibly being TRBD2 (6 bases). The V and J ends lost 4 bases and 1 base respectively, with 13 bases between them. The CDR3 loop spans 15 amino acids. Germline CDR1 reads LNHDA; CDR2 reads SQIVND (reference sequence). Written as DNA, the CDR3 is TGTGCCAGTAGTAATGGCGGGGTAATCCAAGAGACCCAGTACTTC. Translated, it gives CASSNGGVIQETQYF.

This clone came up once. The V call is TRBV5-1, the J call TRBJ1-3; possible D gene TRBD1, 5 bases. The CDR3 runs 14 residues. The germline gives CDR1 SGHRS, CDR2 YFSETQ. Trimming pared 4 bases from V and 2 bases from J, leaving 10 bases between. CDR3 coding DNA: TGCGCCAGCAGCCAGCGACAGCCTGGAAACACCATATATTTT. Encoded protein: CASSQRQPGNTIYF.

This chain connects TRBV21-1 to TRBJ2-3; TRBD1, the D gene given by the table, was not confirmed from the DNA. TRBV21-1 corresponds to a pseudogene. This CDR3 region has 20 residues. CDR3 DNA sequence: TGTGCCAGCAGCGGACGACAGGGGGTGAGGGGTCTGATTAACACAGATACGCAGTATTTT. Translated, it gives CASSGRQGVRGLINTDTQYF.